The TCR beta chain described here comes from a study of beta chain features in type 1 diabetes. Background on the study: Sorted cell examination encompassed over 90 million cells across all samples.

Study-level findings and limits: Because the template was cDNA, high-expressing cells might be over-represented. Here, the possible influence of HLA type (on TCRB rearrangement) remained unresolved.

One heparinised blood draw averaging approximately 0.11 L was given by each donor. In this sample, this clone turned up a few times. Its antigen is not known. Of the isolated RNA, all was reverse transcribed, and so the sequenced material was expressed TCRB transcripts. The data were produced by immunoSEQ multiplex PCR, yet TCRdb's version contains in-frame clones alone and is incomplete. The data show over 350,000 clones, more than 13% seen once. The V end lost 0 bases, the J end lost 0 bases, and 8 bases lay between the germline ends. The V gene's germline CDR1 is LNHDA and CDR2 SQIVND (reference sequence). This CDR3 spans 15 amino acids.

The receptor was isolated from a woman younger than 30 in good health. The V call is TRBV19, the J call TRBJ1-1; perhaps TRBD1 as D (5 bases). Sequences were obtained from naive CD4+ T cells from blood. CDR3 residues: CASSIEDTVNTEAFF. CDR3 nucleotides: TGTGCCAGTAGTATAGAGGACACGGTGAACACTGAAGCTTTCTTT.